In its sample, the clone carrying this T cell receptor (beta chain) was seen many times. Its antigen is undetermined. This record belongs to a study of T-cell reconstitution after alpha-beta-depleted transplantation in children. Broader study findings: Several hundred graft clones that had expanded were reportedly the source of alpha-beta T cells about two months after transplant.

Germline assignment: CDR1 LGHNA and CDR2 YNFKEQ. There are 18 residues in the CDR3. V shed 1 base and J 4 bases; nucleotides not matched to a gene: 13. Unique molecular identifiers tagged the TCRbeta library. TCRdb itself ran the PCR reads through MiXCR, one entry per CDR3 protein. The sample consists of roughly 240,000 distinct CDR3 sequences, around 8% of them appearing once. The source of this sequence is a male patient younger than 18 who had a stem cell transplant for acute lymphoblastic leukemia, so the T cells may come from the graft donor. The chain joins TRBV4-2 to TRBJ2-7, with 10 bases that match TRBD2. Here the sequenced sample was PBMCs, mostly from graft donor cells, taken 180 days after TCRalphabeta/CD19-depleted stem cell transplant. The CDR3 loop is CASSQVASGSRGLYEQYF. The CDR3, as DNA: TGTGCCAGCAGCCAAGTAGCTAGCGGGAGCCGCGGATTGTACGAGCAGTACTTC.